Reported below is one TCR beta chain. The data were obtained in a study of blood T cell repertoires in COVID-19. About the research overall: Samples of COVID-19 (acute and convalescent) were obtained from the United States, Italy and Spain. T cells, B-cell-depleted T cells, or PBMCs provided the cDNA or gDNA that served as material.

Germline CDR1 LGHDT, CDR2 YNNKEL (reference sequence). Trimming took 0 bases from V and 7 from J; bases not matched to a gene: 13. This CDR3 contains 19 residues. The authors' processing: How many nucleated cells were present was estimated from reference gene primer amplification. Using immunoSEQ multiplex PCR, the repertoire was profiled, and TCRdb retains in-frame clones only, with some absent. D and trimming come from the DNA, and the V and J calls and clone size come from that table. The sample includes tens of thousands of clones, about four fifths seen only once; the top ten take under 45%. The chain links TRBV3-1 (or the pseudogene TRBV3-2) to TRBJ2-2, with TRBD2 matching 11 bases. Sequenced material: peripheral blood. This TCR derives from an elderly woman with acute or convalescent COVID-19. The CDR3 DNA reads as TGTGCCAGCAGCCAAGAGATCCCGGGACTAGCGGCCGTTAACGGGGAGCTGTTTTTT. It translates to CASSQEIPGLAAVNGELFF.